This TCR beta chain appears in the sequencing data of a study of cytomegalovirus exposure and HLA in healthy donors. Study information: There were about 85 million unique TCRs (from HLA-typed donors) in an early data release.

Whole-study findings and limits: A previous analysis found most TCR beta V segments productive roughly 90% or roughly 30% of the time. In vitro testing confirmed three CMV-associated chains as specific for CMV antigens.

Amplification used 60 Vbeta primers and 13 Jbeta primers. Produced via immunoSEQ multiplex PCR; TCRdb's table is partial and in-frame only. The table includes 140,000 to 150,000 clones, more than 75% detected once. About this clone itself: Its target is not known.

V shed 0 bases, J shed 6 bases, and the junction held 5 bases outside the gene matches. This CDR3 comprises 15 residues. In germline, CDR1 is LNHNV, CDR2 YYDKDF (reference sequence). The clonotype was recovered from a man in his forties in good health and CMV-seronegative. The V call is TRBV15, the J call TRBJ2-7, with 10 nucleotides matching TRBD1. The sequenced sample was PBMCs. The CDR3 here is CATSRDGTGVREQYF. CDR3 in DNA: TGTGCCACCAGCAGAGATGGGACAGGGGTCCGCGAGCAGTACTTC.